The 12 T cell receptor beta chains below were found in one sample sequenced in a study of blood T cell repertoires in COVID-19. Profiled with immunoSEQ multiplex PCR; TCRdb holds only in-frame clones, not every one. The sample yields 91,000 or so clones, 82% seen once. The sample comprised peripheral blood. These TCRs come from a man aged 50 to 60 with active or convalescent COVID-19.

The chain links TRBV19 to TRBJ1-5; 8 bases line up with TRBD1. In germline, CDR1 is LNHDA, CDR2 SQIVND (reference sequence). The CDR3 spans 14 residues. Trimming cost V 6 bases and J 6 bases; bases outside gene matches: 7. CDR3 nucleotides: TGTGCCAGTAGCGGTTCAGGGGGCGGTCAGCCCCAGCATTTT. Translation gives CASSGSGGGQPQHF.

V gene TRBV7-8 combines with J gene TRBJ2-5; possibly TRBD2 for D (5 bases). Looked up from germline, CDR1 is SGHVS and CDR2 is FQNEAQ. The CDR3 length is 16 residues. Trimming took off 1 base at V and 1 base at J, with 13 bases between the two ends. DNA of the CDR3: TGTGCCAGCAGCTTAGGCGCGAGAGGGATCCAAGAGACCCAGTACTTC. It yields the protein CASSLGARGIQETQYF.

This chain joins TRBV9 and TRBJ2-2, with D maybe TRBD2 (7 bases). There are 17 residues in the CDR3. CDR1 and CDR2 from the germline V gene are SGDLS and YYNGEE. V lost 4 bases, J lost 5 bases, and 21 bases lay in between. The CDR3 DNA reads as TGTGCCAGCAGCCCTCGGGGGGCCGCGGGGAATACCGGGGAGCTGTTTTTT. This sequence encodes CASSPRGAAGNTGELFF.

J is TRBJ2-5 and V is TRBV6-2 or TRBV6-3, with D perhaps matching TRBD1 (5 bases). V was cut by 7 bases and J by 3 bases, with 21 bases left in between. Germline V gene lookup returns CDR1 MNHEY and CDR2 SVGEGT. There are 16 residues in the CDR3. The CDR3 bases are TGTGCCAGCACCCCCATACTATCGACAGCCAAAGAGACCCAGTACTTC. Residues: CASTPILSTAKETQYF.

The V call is TRBV24-1, the J call TRBJ2-2; no clear D gene. V gave up 6 bases and J gave up 5 bases, with 6 bases separating them. This CDR3 comprises 12 residues. Looked up from germline, CDR1 is KGHDR and CDR2 is SFDVKD. CDR3 DNA: TGTGCCACCAGTCCCGTTACCGGGGAGCTGTTTTTT. Its protein is CATSPVTGELFF.

The chain recombines TRBV28 with TRBJ2-3, with 8 bases matching TRBD1. CDR3 length: 16 amino acids. Germline values: CDR1 MDHEN, CDR2 SYDVKM. V shed 7 bases and J 5 bases; nucleotides not matched to a gene: 14. The CDR3 DNA reads as TGTGCCAGCAACACCCCGGGACAGGTGGGGAGAGATACGCAGTATTTT. It encodes CASNTPGQVGRDTQYF.

The chain joins TRBV14 to TRBJ1-1; D ambiguous. The V and J ends lost 4 bases and 8 bases respectively, with 14 bases between them. CDR3 length equals 13 residues. Germline-derived CDR1 and CDR2 are SGHDN and FVKESK. CDR3 sequence reads: CASSLAGLREAFF. DNA of the CDR3: TGTGCCAGCAGCCTCGCGGGCCTGCGGGAAGCTTTCTTT.

This clone was observed a single time. V usage is TRBV5-1 and J usage is TRBJ2-1, with TRBD2 identical over 14 bases. The CDR3 totals 17 residues. The germline V gene encodes CDR1 SGHRS and CDR2 YFSETQ. V gave up 5 bases and J gave up 6 bases; unmatched junction bases: 10. The CDR3 reads CASSTVPGLAGVNEQFF. CDR3 DNA: TGCGCCAGCAGTACCGTACCGGGACTAGCGGGGGTCAATGAGCAGTTCTTC.

The CDR3 coding sequence is TGTGCCAGTAGTACGGACAGATGGGACTATGGCTACACCTTC. As protein: CASSTDRWDYGYTF. The chain uses TRBV19 and TRBJ1-2; tentative D call: TRBD1 (6 bases). V shed 4 bases and J shed 3 bases, with 12 bases lying between them. Germline V CDR1 and CDR2: LNHDA, SQIVND (reference sequence). The CDR3 has 14 residues.

The V call is TRBV5-6, the J call TRBJ1-3; 7 bases map to TRBD1. CDR1 is SGHDT and CDR2 is YYEEEE in the germline V gene. There are 16 residues in the CDR3. V was clipped by 4 bases and J by 0 bases; unmatched bases: 7. Here the CDR3 DNA reads TGTGCCAGCAGCGGCTACAGGGGAAGCTCTGGAAACACCATATATTTT. Its translation: CASSGYRGSSGNTIYF.

The chain joins TRBV2 to TRBJ1-4; TRBD1 matches at 8 bases. Germline lookup yields CDR1 SNHLY and CDR2 FYNNEI. CDR3 size: 15 residues. Germline trimming cut 7 bases from V and 8 bases from J; bases unmatched to any gene: 12. CDR3 protein: CASIRTGPIREKLFF. For the CDR3, the DNA is TGTGCCAGCATAAGGACAGGGCCCATTCGGGAAAAACTGTTTTTT.

The chain recombines TRBV27 with TRBJ2-6; TRBD1 matches 7 bases. The CDR3 consists of 19 residues. After removal of 4 bases from V and 1 base from J, the junction contained 13 bases not matched to a gene. Per germline, CDR1 MNHEY and CDR2 SMNVEV (reference sequence). The DNA of the CDR3 is TGTGCCAGCAGTTCGACAGGGAAATGGGGTAGGTCTGGGGCCAACGTCCTGACTTTC. Translation gives CASSSTGKWGRSGANVLTF.